This T cell receptor (beta chain) was identified in a study of CD8+CD57+ T cells in acquired aplastic anemia. Turning to the study itself: The mean DNA yield obtained from sorted CD4+ and CD8+ cells came to roughly 3 ug. Average CD4+ read depth in healthy donors was around 11 million reads.

Germline V gene data show CDR1 as MGHDK and CDR2 as SYGVNS. The CDR3 covers 17 residues. J was trimmed by 4 bases and V by 0 bases; bases with no gene match: 9. Study-level results: Common to patients and controls were around 30 CD8+ CDR3 sequences.

In its sample, this clonotype was seen many times. Its target is unknown. Genomic DNA served as template for TCR beta VDJ and CDR3 profiling. TCRdb ran MiXCR on the reads and lists one entry per CDR3 protein. The table has 95,000 to 120,000 distinct CDR3 sequences, 40% to 60% seen once. The sequence derives from a human donor in good health, serving as a control. The sample comprised sorted CD4+, CD8+, or CD8+CD57+ T cells (not recorded which) from PBMCs. The chain carries TRBV25-1 and TRBJ2-3; the match to TRBD1 covers 8 bases. The CDR3 nucleotides read TGTGCCAGCAGTGAATATGGGACAGGCCGAATACCAGATACGCAGTATTTT. Protein sequence: CASSEYGTGRIPDTQYF.